The present T cell receptor (beta chain) was sequenced within a study of TIL therapy for anti-PD-1-resistant metastatic lung cancer. In the study overall: Tumors had a median PD-L1 proportion score of approximately 5.5%. Most patients had lung adenocarcinoma; four tumors were EGFR-mutant, two ALK-rearranged; half smoked currently or formerly.

The CDR3 covers 15 residues. V was clipped by 7 bases and J by 2 bases, with 15 bases between them. CDR1 is LNHDA, CDR2 SQIVND, per germline (reference sequence). Time point given: pre-treatment sample, taken before nivolumab and TIL therapy. Most excised metastases sampled were pleural nodules or supraclavicular lymph nodes. Study-level points and caveats: Many TIL product clones were absent from baseline tumor, suggesting clonal contraction.

About this clone itself: Antigen: not known.

The immunoSEQ assay was v3. TCRdb's copy holds only in-frame clones and misses some; the assay was immunoSEQ multiplex PCR. The profile shows 50,000 to 60,000 clones, less than 75% of them singletons. This sample comprised tumor tissue, obtained at baseline. J is TRBJ1-5 and V is TRBV19, with D perhaps TRBD1 (6 bases). This receptor was taken from a person aged 30 to 80 with non-small cell lung cancer. CDR3 amino acids: CASTRTGPGNQPQHF. The CDR3 nucleotides read TGTGCCAGTACCCGTACAGGGCCCGGCAATCAGCCCCAGCATTTT.